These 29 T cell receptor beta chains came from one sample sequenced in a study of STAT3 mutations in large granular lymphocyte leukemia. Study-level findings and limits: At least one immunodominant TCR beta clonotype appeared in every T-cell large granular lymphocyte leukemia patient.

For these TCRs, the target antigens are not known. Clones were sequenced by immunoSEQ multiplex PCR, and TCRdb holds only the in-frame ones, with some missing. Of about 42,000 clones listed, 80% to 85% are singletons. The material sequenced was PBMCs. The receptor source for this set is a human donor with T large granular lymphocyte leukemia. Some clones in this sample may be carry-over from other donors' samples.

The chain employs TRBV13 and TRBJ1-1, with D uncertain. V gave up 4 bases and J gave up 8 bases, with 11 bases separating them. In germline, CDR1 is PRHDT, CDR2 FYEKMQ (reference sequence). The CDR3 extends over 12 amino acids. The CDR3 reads CASSSGPGEAFF. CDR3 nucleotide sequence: TGTGCCAGCAGCTCCGGACCGGGGGAAGCTTTCTTT.

Here the CDR3 DNA reads TGTGCCAGCAGCTTGGAACGTCCGGGAAGGAAAGCTGGAAACACCATATATTTT. It yields the protein CASSLERPGRKAGNTIYF. V usage is TRBV5-6 and J usage is TRBJ1-3; D is uncertain. Germline CDR1 reads SGHDT; CDR2 reads YYEEEE. The CDR3 sequence is 18 residues long. V was shortened by 0 bases and J by 2 bases, with 18 bases between the two germline ends. The full variable domain, with the rest looked up from reference TRBV5-6 and TRBJ1-3, is DAGVTQSPTHLIKTRGQQVTLRCSPKSGHDTVSWYQQALGQGPQFIFQYYEEEERQRGNFPDRFSGHQFPNYSSELNVNALLLGDSALYLCASSLERPGRKAGNTIYFGEGSWLTVV.

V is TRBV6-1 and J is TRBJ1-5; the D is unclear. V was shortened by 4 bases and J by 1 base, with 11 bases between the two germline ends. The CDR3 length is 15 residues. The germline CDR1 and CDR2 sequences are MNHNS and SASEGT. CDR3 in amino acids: CASSGLGLSNQPQHF. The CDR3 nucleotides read TGTGCCAGCAGTGGATTGGGCCTGAGCAATCAGCCCCAGCATTTT.

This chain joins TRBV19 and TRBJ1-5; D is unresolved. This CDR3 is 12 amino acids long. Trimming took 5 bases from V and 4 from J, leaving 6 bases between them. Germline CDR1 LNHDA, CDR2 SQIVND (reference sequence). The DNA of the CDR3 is TGTGCCAGTAGTGCCCTTAATCAGCCCCAGCATTTT. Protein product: CASSALNQPQHF.

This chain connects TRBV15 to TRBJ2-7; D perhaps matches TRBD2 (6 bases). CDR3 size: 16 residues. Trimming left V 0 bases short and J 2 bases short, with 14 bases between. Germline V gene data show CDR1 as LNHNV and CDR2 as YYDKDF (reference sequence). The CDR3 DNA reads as TGTGCCACCAGCAGAGATAGGCGGGGTAGAACCTACGAGCAGTACTTC. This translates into CATSRDRRGRTYEQYF.

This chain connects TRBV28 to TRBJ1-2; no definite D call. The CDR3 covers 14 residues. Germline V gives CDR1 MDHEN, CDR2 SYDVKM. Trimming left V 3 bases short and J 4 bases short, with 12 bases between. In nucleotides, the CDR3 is TGTGCCAGCAGTTTGGGAGAGAACCTCTATGGCTACACCTTC. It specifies CASSLGENLYGYTF.

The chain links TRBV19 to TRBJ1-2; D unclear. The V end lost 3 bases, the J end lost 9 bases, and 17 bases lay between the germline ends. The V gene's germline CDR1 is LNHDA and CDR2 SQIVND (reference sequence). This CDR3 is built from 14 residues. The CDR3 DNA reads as TGTGCCAGTAGTATTGGCGCGACGGGGTCCAGCTACACCTTC. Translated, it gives CASSIGATGSSYTF.

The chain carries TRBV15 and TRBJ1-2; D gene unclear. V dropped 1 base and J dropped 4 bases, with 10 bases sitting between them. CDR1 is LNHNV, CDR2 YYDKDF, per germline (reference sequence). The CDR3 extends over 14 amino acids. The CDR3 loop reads CATSRAAETYGYTF. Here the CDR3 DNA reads TGTGCCACCAGCAGAGCGGCAGAAACCTATGGCTACACCTTC.

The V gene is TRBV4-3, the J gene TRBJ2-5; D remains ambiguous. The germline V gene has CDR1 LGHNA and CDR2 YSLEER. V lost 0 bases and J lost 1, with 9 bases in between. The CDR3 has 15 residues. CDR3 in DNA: TGCGCCAGCAGCCAAGATGAAGGACGCCAAGAGACCCAGTACTTC. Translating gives CASSQDEGRQETQYF.

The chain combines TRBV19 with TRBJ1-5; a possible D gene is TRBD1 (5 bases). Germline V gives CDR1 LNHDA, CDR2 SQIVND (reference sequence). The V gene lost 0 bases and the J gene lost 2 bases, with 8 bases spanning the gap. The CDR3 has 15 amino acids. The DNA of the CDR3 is TGTGCCAGTAGTATAGAGGGGACCGGCAATCAGCCCCAGCATTTT. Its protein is CASSIEGTGNQPQHF. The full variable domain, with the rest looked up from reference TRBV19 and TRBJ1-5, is DGGITQSPKYLFRKEGQNVTLSCEQNLNHDAMYWYRQDPGQGLRLIYYSQIVNDFQKGDIAEGYSVSREKKESFPLTVTSAQKNPTAFYLCASSIEGTGNQPQHFGDGTRLSIL.

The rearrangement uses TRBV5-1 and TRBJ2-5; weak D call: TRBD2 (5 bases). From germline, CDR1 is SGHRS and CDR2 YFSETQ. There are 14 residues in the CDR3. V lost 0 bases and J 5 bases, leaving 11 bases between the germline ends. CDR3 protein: CASSLARPGETQYF. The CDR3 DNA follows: TGCGCCAGCAGCTTGGCCCGACCGGGGGAGACCCAGTACTTC.

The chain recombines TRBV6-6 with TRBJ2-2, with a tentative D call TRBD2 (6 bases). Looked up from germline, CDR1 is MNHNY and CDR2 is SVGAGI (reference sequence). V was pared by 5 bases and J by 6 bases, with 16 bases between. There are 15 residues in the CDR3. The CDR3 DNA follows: TGTGCCAGCAGTGTCGGGACTTCCGGGGCCGGGGAGCTGTTTTTT. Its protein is CASSVGTSGAGELFF.

The CDR3 bases are TGTGCCAGTAGTAAGACAGGACAAGAGACCCAGTACTTC. It specifies CASSKTGQETQYF. The chain recombines TRBV19 with TRBJ2-5; D may be TRBD1 (6 bases). The CDR3 runs to 13 residues. Germline values: CDR1 LNHDA, CDR2 SQIVND (reference sequence). Between the trimmed V and J ends, which lost 4 bases and 2 bases, there was a span of 8 bases. Variable domain in full (rest from reference TRBV19 and TRBJ2-5): DGGITQSPKYLFRKEGQNVTLSCEQNLNHDAMYWYRQDPGQGLRLIYYSQIVNDFQKGDIAEGYSVSREKKESFPLTVTSAQKNPTAFYLCASSKTGQETQYFGPGTRLLVL.

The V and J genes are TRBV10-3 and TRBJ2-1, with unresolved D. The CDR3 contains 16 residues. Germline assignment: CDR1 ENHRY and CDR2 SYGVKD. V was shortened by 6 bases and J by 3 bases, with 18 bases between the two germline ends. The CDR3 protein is CAISDSPRYGYNEQFF. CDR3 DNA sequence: TGTGCCATCAGCGATTCCCCCCGGTACGGCTACAATGAGCAGTTCTTC.

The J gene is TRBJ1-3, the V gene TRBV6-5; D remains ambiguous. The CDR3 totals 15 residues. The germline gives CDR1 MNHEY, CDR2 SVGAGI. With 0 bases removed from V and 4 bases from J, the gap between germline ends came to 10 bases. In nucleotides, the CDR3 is TGTGCCAGCAGTTACTCGTGGGTAGCCGGAAACACCATATATTTT. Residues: CASSYSWVAGNTIYF.

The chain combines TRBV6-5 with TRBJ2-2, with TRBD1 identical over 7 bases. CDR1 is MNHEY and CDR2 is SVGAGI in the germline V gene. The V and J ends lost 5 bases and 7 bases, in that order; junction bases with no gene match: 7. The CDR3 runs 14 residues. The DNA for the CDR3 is TGTGCCAGCAGTAAATACACAGGGGACGGGGAGCTGTTTTTT. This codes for CASSKYTGDGELFF.

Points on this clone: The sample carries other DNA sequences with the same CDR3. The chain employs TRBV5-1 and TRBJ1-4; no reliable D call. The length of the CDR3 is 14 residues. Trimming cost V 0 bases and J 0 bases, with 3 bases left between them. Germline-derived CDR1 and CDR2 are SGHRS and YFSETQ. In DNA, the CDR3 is TGCGCCAGCAGCTTGGACTCAACTAATGAAAAACTGTTTTTT. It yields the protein CASSLDSTNEKLFF.

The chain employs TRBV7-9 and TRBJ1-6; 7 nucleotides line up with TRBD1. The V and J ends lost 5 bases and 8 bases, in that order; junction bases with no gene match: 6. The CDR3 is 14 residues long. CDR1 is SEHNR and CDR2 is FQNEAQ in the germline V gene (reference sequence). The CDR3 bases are TGTGCCAGCAGCCTCCGACAGGGTGATTCACCCCTCCACTTT. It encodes CASSLRQGDSPLHF.

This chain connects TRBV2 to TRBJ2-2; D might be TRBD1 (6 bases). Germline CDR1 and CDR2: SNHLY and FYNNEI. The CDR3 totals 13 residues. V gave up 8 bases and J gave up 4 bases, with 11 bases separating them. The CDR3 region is CASSRGGTGELFF. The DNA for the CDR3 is TGTGCCAGCTCTCGAGGGGGCACCGGGGAGCTGTTTTTT.

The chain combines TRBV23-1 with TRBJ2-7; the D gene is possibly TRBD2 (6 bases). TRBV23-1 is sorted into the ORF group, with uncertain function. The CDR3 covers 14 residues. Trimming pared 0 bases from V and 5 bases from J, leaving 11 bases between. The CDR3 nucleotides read TGCGCCAGCAGTCAATCGGAGGGAGCCCACGAGCAGTACGTC. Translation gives CASSQSEGAHEQYV.

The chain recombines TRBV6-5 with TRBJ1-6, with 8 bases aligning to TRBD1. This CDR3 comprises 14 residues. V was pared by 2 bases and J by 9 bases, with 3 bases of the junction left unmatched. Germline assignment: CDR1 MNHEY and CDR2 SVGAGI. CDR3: CASSYGQGVSPLHF. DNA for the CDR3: TGTGCCAGCAGTTACGGACAGGGCGTTTCACCCCTCCACTTT.

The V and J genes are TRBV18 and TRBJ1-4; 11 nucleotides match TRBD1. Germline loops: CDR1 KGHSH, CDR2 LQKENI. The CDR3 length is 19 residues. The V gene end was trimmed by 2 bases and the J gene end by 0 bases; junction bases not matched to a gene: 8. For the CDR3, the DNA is TGTGCCAGCTCACCAGAGGACAGGGGGCTCTTTGCAACTAATGAAAAACTGTTTTTT. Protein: CASSPEDRGLFATNEKLFF.

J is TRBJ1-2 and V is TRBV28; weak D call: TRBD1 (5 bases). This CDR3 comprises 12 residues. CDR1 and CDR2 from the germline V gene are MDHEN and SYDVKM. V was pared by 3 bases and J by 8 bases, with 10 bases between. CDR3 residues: CASSLWGKGYTF. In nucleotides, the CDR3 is TGTGCCAGCAGTTTGTGGGGCAAGGGCTACACCTTC.

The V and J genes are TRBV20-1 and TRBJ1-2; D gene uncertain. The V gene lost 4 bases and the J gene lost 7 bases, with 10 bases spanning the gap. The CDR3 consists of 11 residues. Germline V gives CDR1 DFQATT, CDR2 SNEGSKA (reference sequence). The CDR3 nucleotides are TGCAGTGCTAATAGTCCGGGTGGCTACACCTTC. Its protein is CSANSPGGYTF.

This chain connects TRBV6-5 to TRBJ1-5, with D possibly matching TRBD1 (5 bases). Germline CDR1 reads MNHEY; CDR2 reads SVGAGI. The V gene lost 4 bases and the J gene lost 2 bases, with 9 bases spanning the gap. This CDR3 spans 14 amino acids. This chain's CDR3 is CASSWDGRNQPQHF. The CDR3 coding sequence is TGTGCCAGCAGTTGGGACGGGCGCAATCAGCCCCAGCATTTT.

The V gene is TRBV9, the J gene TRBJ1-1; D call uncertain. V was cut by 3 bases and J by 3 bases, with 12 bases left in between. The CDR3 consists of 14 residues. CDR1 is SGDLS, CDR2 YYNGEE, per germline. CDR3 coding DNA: TGTGCCAGCAGCGGTGGGGTAAGGGACACTGAAGCTTTCTTT. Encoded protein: CASSGGVRDTEAFF.

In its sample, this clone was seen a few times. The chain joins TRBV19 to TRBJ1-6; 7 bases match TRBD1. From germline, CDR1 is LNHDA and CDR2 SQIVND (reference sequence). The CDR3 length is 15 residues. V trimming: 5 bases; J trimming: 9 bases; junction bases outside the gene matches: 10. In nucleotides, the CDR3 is TGTGCCAGTAGTCTCCAGGGACAGCCCCTTTCACCCCTCCACTTT. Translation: CASSLQGQPLSPLHF.

The CDR3 here is CATGRVGNEKLFF. CDR3 DNA sequence: TGTGCCACGGGAAGGGTTGGGAATGAAAAACTGTTTTTT. The rearrangement uses TRBV6-6 and TRBJ1-4, with D uncertain. The V end lost 10 bases, the J end lost 5 bases, and 14 bases lay between the germline ends. Germline V gene sequence: CDR1 MNHNY, CDR2 SVGAGI (reference sequence). This CDR3 has 13 residues.

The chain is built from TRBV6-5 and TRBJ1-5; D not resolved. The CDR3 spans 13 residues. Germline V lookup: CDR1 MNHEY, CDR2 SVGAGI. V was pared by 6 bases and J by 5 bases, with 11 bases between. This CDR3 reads CASRSDTYQPQHF. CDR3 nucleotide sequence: TGTGCCAGCAGAAGCGACACTTATCAGCCCCAGCATTTT.